This T cell receptor beta chain was profiled in a study of cytomegalovirus exposure and HLA in healthy donors (dated by TCRdb to about 2017). Background on the whole study: According to an earlier analysis of several hundred of the donors, about 170 million T cells yielded 90 million to 140 million unique TCR beta sequences and less than 300 Gb of sequence data. Roughly 300 gigabases of sequencing data and 78 million or so unique TCR sequences were included in an early release covering about 700 HLA-typed donors. Among the roughly 400 genotyped donors, around 79% belonged to the genetic ancestry cluster associated with self-reported Caucasian donors. The study aimed to test whether cataloging public T cell receptors could reveal signatures of past pathogen exposure. Using immunosequencing, the study profiled T cell repertoires from about 620 subjects and related those repertoires to cytomegalovirus serostatus. Besides the first cohort of around 670 subjects, a separate validation cohort made up of some 110 different subjects was used. To predict cytomegalovirus infection status, the study brought together high-throughput TCR immunosequencing, statistical association of individual TCRs with disease status, and machine learning. In a later analysis, previously published TCR beta repertoires from 500 to 750 donors were re-analyzed and high-resolution HLA genotyping was added so that TCR occurrence patterns could be studied. Rather than using new phenotypic data, the later analysis identified candidate immune exposures from TCR beta sequences and from how often those sequences occurred across donors. An earlier analysis of around 580 of the donors used high-throughput TCR beta sequencing to judge whether each TCR beta V gene segment behaved as functional or pseudogenic. Donor age, sex, ethnicity and CMV serostatus were compiled together with the repertoire data. In a later genetic analysis, genome-wide SNP genotypes for about three fifths of the 666 donors were used, and that subset was treated as a discovery cohort. All discovery cohort repertoires had been generated using a single sequencing platform. HLA typing covered class I and class II loci at four-digit resolution. The number of typed donors differed by locus: about 620-630 for A, B, C, DRB1 and DQB1; approximately 540 for DQA1; around 580 for DPA1; and 400 to 480 for DPB1. Roughly 5 DR-DQ haplotypes were handled as single units for association and clustering, since linkage in the cohort was strong. Among around 400 genotyped donors of the cohort, an average of approximately 240,000 unique TCR beta nucleotide sequences was sequenced per donor, of which approximately 18% were non-productive. General conclusions and limits of the study: The earlier analysis of a few hundred of the donors excluded roughly 17 rarely observed V segments, including chromosome 9 orphons, because counts were too low. The presence/absence analyses assumed that sequencing depth was roughly uniform across donors, and that assumption may not be true. A group of highly shared sequence variants was considered likely to be a technical artifact of the sequencing pipeline. A later genetic analysis reported fewer N-insertions in productive TCRs among donors in an Asian-associated ancestry cluster than the roughly 670-donor mean. In a later analysis, some 17,000 TCR beta sequences were associated with specific HLA alleles at a false discovery rate of 0.05. In vitro tests confirmed that three of the cytomegalovirus-associated TCR beta chains recognize cytomegalovirus antigens. It was suggested by the authors that the approach could potentially be generalized to other disease states and immunological phenotypes. In a later analysis, HLA-associated TCR beta chains showed more clonal expansion and lower generation probabilities than non-associated chains that were equally common. According to a later analysis, TCR association rates differed among HLA loci, with DRB1 alleles showing the most associated TCRs and HLA-C alleles showing the fewest. A later analysis reported that several top co-occurrence clusters appeared linked to parvovirus B19, influenza, CMV and Epstein-Barr virus. V-gene and J-gene trimming of TCR beta chains was associated with a missense DCLRE1C variant in a later genetic analysis, and the association was replicated in an independent cohort. HLA typing was unavailable for some donors at each locus, so association tests used only the typed subset. The cohort was sequenced for TCR beta chains only, and without alpha or paired-chain data the features that could be detected were limited. In an earlier analysis of 500 to 650 of the donors, most TCR beta V segments appeared in productive rearrangements about 90% or about 30% of the time, broadly matching IMGT annotations. The classifier was reported to diagnose cytomegalovirus status with high specificity and sensitivity in both the original cohort and the validation cohort. A total of 150 to 200 TCR beta chains were listed by the study as associated with cytomegalovirus. Correlated functional status among segregating V segments might reflect linkage disequilibrium, but an unknown experimental factor could not be ruled out. The only immune exposure information available for the cohort was CMV serostatus. When HLA alleles, especially DR and DQ, strongly co-occurred, TCR associations were difficult to assign to individual alleles. According to a later analysis, most CMV-associated TCR beta chains appeared to be HLA-restricted, and the HLA associations seemed to be driven largely by CMV exposure. Some IMGT-functional V segments, including TRBV6-2 and TRBV6-3, could not be distinguished by the 87-base-pair reads and were therefore excluded. A further reported finding was that TCR beta sequences accurately predicted the HLA-A and HLA-B alleles for most subjects in the first cohort. While some public TCRs were present in many individuals, most TCR sequences turned up only very rarely across donors.

Library preparation was by the immunoSEQ multiplex PCR assay. A mixture of 60 forward primers for TCR Vbeta segments and 13 reverse primers for TCR Jbeta segments was used in the multiplex PCR. The CDR3 region of rearranged TCR beta genes was amplified from genomic DNA with a multiplex PCR assay. Amplified TCR beta libraries were sequenced as 87-base-pair reads on the Illumina HiSeq System. On the study's bioinformatics: Across the 700 or so repertoires, a later analysis counted tens of millions of unique TCR beta chains, 9 million to 14 million of which were shared by at least two donors. To remove PCR and sequencing errors, raw reads were error-corrected and collapsed into unique sequences using a nearest-neighbor algorithm that merged closely related sequences. V, D and J gene segments were assigned by aligning CDR3 sequences to IMGT reference sequences. Each retained sequence needed at least a six-nucleotide match to both a V gene segment and a J gene segment. A rearrangement counted as productive if the CDR3 had no stop codons and remained in frame with V and J, and every other rearrangement counted as non-productive. Following IMGT convention, CDR3 was defined as the stretch from the second conserved V-encoded cysteine to the conserved J-encoded phenylalanine. The earlier analysis of about 590 of the donors excluded sequences that lacked an unambiguous match to a single V gene segment. An earlier analysis of several hundred of the donors called V segments functional above 56.7% productive rearrangements and segregating when the between-donor standard deviation exceeded 5%. A statistical classification framework was developed to diagnose cytomegalovirus status using the catalog of TCR beta chain sequences. V and J gene assignment, in a later analysis, came from comparing TCR nucleotide sequences with IMGT/GENE-DB human TR gene sequences. A later analysis assigned CDR3 sequences and most-parsimonious VDJ recombination scenarios with the TCRdist pipeline. A later analysis defined each TCR beta chain by its CDR3 amino acid sequence plus V-gene family, and excluded reads lacking a unique V-gene family. A later analysis removed roughly 590 highly shared, low-generation-probability nucleotide sequences to deal with suspected cross-contamination and a sequencing artifact. A later analysis calculated a clonal expansion index for each public chain from normalized within-repertoire ranks of inferred template counts. In a later analysis, generation probabilities were computed with a VDJ recombination model fitted to out-of-frame rearrangements, and the resulting probabilities were checked against IGoR. In a later analysis, hypergeometric tests were used to score TCR-TCR, TCR-HLA and TCR-CMV co-occurrence, with a repertoire-size bias correction applied to TCR pairs. A later analysis estimated false discovery rates by permuting HLA or CMV assignments 20 times. In a later analysis, co-occurring TCRs were grouped using DBSCAN, with TCRdist sequence similarity added in when clustering inside HLA-allele-positive subsets. Repertoires with fewer than 30,000 or more than 120,000 public chains were left out of co-occurrence clustering, as were several repertoires with anomalous nucleotide sharing. The source is immuneACCESS, and TCRdb retained only in-frame sequences with V and J called. Part of the clones is not carried over; for the studies checked, unresolved V genes explain less than half of this, and the remainder is unexplained. D and trimming were read from the DNA, whereas the V and J calls and clone size are those reported in that table. The sample includes under 45,000 clones, with around three quarters observed a single time. 1.4% of the sample belongs to the ten largest clones.

Notes on this clone: What this receptor recognizes is not known. Within one base of it there is no much larger clone, and no base qualities were kept.

Unmatched junction bases come to 18, with V trimmed by 0 bases and J by 4 bases. As encoded in the germline V gene, CDR1 is SGHTA while CDR2 is FQGNSA. The CDR3 has 20 amino acids, counting the end cysteine and phenylalanine. Only the CDR3 portion is preserved as DNA: 60 bases, with reading frame beginning at the first base. The cohort was made up of approximately 700 healthy bone marrow donors. At the time of sampling, all cohort members were nominally healthy, though unrecorded immune exposures were likely present. The donor tested CMV seronegative, placing the donor among the 350 or so seronegative members of the cohort. A peripheral blood sample was provided by each donor, and peripheral blood mononuclear cells were used for TCR beta sequencing. Genomic DNA was extracted from the blood cell samples with the Qiagen DNeasy Blood Extraction Kit.

The V gene is TRBV7-2 and the J gene is TRBJ2-5; 9 junctional bases match TRBD1. This TCR was recovered from a man aged 25 to 45 in good health and CMV-seronegative. The sequenced sample was PBMCs. For the CDR3, the sequence is CASSLALSGQQGAVGETQYF. The sequenced DNA is TGTGCCAGCAGCTTAGCCCTGTCAGGTCAACAGGGGGCTGTTGGAGAGACCCAGTACTTC.